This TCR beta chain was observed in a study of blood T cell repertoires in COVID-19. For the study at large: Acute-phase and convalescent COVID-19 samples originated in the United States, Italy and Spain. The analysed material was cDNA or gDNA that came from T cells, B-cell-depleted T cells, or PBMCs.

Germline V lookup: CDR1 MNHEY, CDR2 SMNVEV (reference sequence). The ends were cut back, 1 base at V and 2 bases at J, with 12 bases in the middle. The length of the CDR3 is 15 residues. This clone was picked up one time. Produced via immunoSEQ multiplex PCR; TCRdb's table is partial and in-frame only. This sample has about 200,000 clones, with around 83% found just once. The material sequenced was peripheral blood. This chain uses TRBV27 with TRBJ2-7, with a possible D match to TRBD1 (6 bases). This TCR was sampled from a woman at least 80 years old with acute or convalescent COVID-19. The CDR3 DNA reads TGTGCCAGCAGTTTATTGGGGACATCTCCCTACGAGCAGTACTTC. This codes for CASSLLGTSPYEQYF.